The 24 T cell receptor beta chains presented below share a single source sample, sequenced in a study of tissue T cells after allogeneic stem cell transplantation (dated by TCRdb to the early 2020s). The time point tag for this specimen amounts to: mouse harvest day 14 after allogeneic transplant. Mouse grafts combined 10^7 T-cell-depleted bone marrow cells with 10^6 splenic CD5+ T cells, given via tail vein injection. Receptor libraries were prepared by the immunoSEQ multiplex PCR assay. The clones in this table, taken by TCRdb from immuneACCESS, are in-frame only. Not every clone is retained; where verified, under half of the shortfall comes from an unresolved V gene, and the cause of the rest is unknown. Counted in this sample were more than 2,500 clones; roughly 43% of them appeared once. The ten largest clones add up to 20% to 25% of the sample. The specimen was gut tissue. The receptors were sampled from a female BALB/c mouse given C57BL/6 T cells with graft-versus-host disease after an allogeneic hematopoietic cell transplant.

To note about this clone: All gene names here are mouse names. The sequenced fragment ends 1 residue before the CDR3 boundary, so the rest is inferred from the germline J gene. The V call is TRBV26, the J call TRBJ1-6; tentatively, D is TRBD1 (6 bases). TRBJ1-6 carries the ORF label, with uncertain function. Germline V gene lookup returns CDR1 KGHPV and CDR2 FQNQEV (reference sequence). Trimming pared 6 bases from V and 3 bases from J, leaving 9 bases between. The CDR3 extends over 14 amino acids. The part of the CDR3 DNA that was read is TGTGCCAGCAGCCGGGACATCTATAATTCGCCCCTCTAC. Protein: CASSRDIYNSPLY. The whole CDR3 protein is CASSRDIYNSPLYF.

Regarding this clone: These gene names are mouse names. The read stops 1 residue short of the end of the CDR3; the missing end is completed from the germline J gene. This chain connects TRBV12-2 to TRBJ1-4, with D unresolved. The CDR3 has 13 residues. The germline V gene encodes CDR1 SGHLS and CDR2 HYDKME. V was clipped by 1 base and J by 2 bases, with 4 bases between them. Here the CDR3 reads CASSLTSNERLFF. The CDR3 DNA, read in part, is TGTGCCAGCTCTCTGACATCCAACGAAAGATTATTT.

Comment on this clone: Here the gene names and germline are mouse. Read sequence stops 1 residue before the CDR3 end, and the germline J gene provides the missing end. J is TRBJ2-4 and V is TRBV12-2; 7 nucleotides match TRBD2. Germline loops: CDR1 SGHLS, CDR2 HYDKME. Losses at the gene ends were 0 bases for V and 4 bases for J; bases not matched to a gene: 0. The CDR3 loop spans 13 amino acids. The CDR3 DNA, read in part, is TGTGCCAGCTCTCTCCTGGGGGAAAACACCTTGTAC. This gives the protein CASSLLGENTLY. The entire CDR3 sequence reads CASSLLGENTLYF.

Concerning this clone itself: These gene names are mouse names. The sequenced CDR3 bases are TGTGCTAGCAGTTTGTCCGCAGGGGGTGGCAACCAGGCTCCGCTT. Its translation is CASSLSAGGGNQAPL. The complete CDR3 protein is CASSLSAGGGNQAPLF. This chain connects TRBV29 to TRBJ1-5, with 7 bases that match TRBD1. The read ends 1 residue before the CDR3 terminus; that terminus is restored from the germline J gene. CDR1 and CDR2 from the germline V gene are MSHET and SYDVDS. The CDR3 loop spans 16 amino acids. The V segment lost 3 bases and the J segment 3 bases; nucleotides outside the gene matches: 8.

Points on this clone: The gene symbols are mouse symbols. The CDR3 end lies 1 residue beyond the end of the read and is filled in from the germline J gene. This sequence joins TRBV26 and TRBJ1-1, with D hard to call. CDR3 length: 13 amino acids. Trimming removed 2 bases from V and 5 bases from J, with 9 bases in between. From germline, CDR1 is KGHPV and CDR2 FQNQEV (reference sequence). The CDR3 loop is CASSLEGGTEVFF. The CDR3 DNA, read in part, is TGTGCCAGCAGTCTGGAGGGAGGGACAGAAGTCTTC.

This clone was seen only a few times. Germline and genes here are mouse. The DNA ends 1 residue before the CDR3 does, and the rest of the CDR3 is filled in from the germline J gene. The chain carries TRBV26 and TRBJ1-2; 9 nucleotides align to TRBD1. In germline, CDR1 is KGHPV, CDR2 FQNQEV (reference sequence). Trimming took 4 bases from V and 2 from J; bases not matched to a gene: 2. CDR3 length: 14 amino acids. The CDR3 sequence: CASSRDRANSDYTF. The part of the CDR3 DNA that was read is TGTGCCAGCAGTCGGGACAGGGCGAACTCCGACTACACC.

With regard to this clone: Gene and germline names: mouse. The read ends 1 residue shy of where the CDR3 ends; the end is completed using the germline J gene. The chain links TRBV12-2 to TRBJ1-4, with D unclear. Germline V lookup: CDR1 SGHLS, CDR2 HYDKME. The ends were cut back, 1 base at V and 6 bases at J, with 8 bases in the middle. This CDR3 spans 13 amino acids. The CDR3 here is CASSLPGHERLFF. The covered CDR3 bases are TGTGCCAGCTCTCTACCAGGCCACGAAAGATTATTT.

As concerns this clone: Gene names refer to mouse genes. Coverage ceases 1 residue before the CDR3 finishes, and the germline J gene fills in the end. V usage is TRBV26 and J usage is TRBJ2-2; 11 positions agree with TRBD2. V lost 6 bases and J lost 2; bases outside the gene matches: 2. CDR3 size: 15 residues. Germline CDR1 is KGHPV and CDR2 is FQNQEV (reference sequence). CDR3 sequence reads: CASSTGGANTGQLYF. The CDR3 bases that were read are TGTGCCAGCAGCACTGGGGGGGCGAACACCGGGCAGCTCTAC.

On this clone itself: Genes here carry mouse names. The read stops 1 residue short of the end of the CDR3; the missing end is completed from the germline J gene. The chain is built from TRBV13-1 and TRBJ2-7; 9 bases align to TRBD2. The V and J ends lost 2 bases and 3 bases, in that order; junction bases with no gene match: 3. CDR1 and CDR2 from the germline V gene are NSHNY and SYGAGN. This CDR3 is 14 amino acids long. The CDR3 is CASSEAGGGYEQYF. CDR3 DNA (partial): TGTGCCAGCAGTGAAGCTGGGGGGGGCTATGAACAGTAC.

Of note for this clone: Gene names follow the mouse nomenclature. The DNA ends 1 residue before the CDR3 does, and the rest of the CDR3 is filled in from the germline J gene. The chain uses TRBV13-1 and TRBJ1-5; possibly TRBD1 for D (5 bases). Germline-derived CDR1 and CDR2 are NSHNY and SYGAGN. Trimming cost V 3 bases and J 2 bases, with 6 bases left between them. There are 13 residues in the CDR3. This CDR3 is CASSAGHNQAPLF. CDR3 DNA, as far as it was read: TGTGCCAGCAGTGCAGGGCACAACCAGGCTCCGCTT.

Concerning this clone: Here the gene names and germline are mouse. The read gets to within 1 residue of the CDR3 end, and the germline J gene fills in the rest. The J gene is TRBJ2-5, the V gene TRBV1, with TRBD2 matching over 8 bases. J lost 0 bases, V lost 2 bases, and 4 bases had no gene match. The CDR3 is 16 residues long. Germline CDR1 is NSQYPW and CDR2 is LRSPGD (reference sequence). The sequenced part of the CDR3 DNA is TGCACCTGCAGTGCAATACTGGGGGTTAACCAAGACACCCAGTAC. Encoded protein: CTCSAILGVNQDTQY. The whole CDR3 protein reads CTCSAILGVNQDTQYF.

This clone ranks as medium-sized. Germline and genes here are mouse. The read comes to an end 1 residue before the CDR3 does, leaving the germline J gene to fill in the end. The chain links TRBV2 to TRBJ1-5; no clear D gene. The germline CDR1 and CDR2 sequences are LGHNA and YSYQKL. CDR3 length equals 13 residues. Trimming removed 0 bases at V and 4 bases at J, with 4 bases between. CDR3 bases read: TGTGCCAGCAGCCAAGACCCTAACCAGGCTCCGCTT. This codes for CASSQDPNQAPL. In full, the CDR3 reads CASSQDPNQAPLF. Full variable domain (outside the CDR3, taken from reference TRBV2 and TRBJ1-5): DPKIIQKPKYLVAVTGSEKILICEQYLGHNAMYWYRQSAKKPLEFMFSYSYQKLMDNQTASSRFQPQSSKKNHLDLQITALKPDDSATYFCASSQDPNQAPLFGEGTRLSVL.

To note about this clone: The listed genes are named as in mouse. This CDR3 is CASSSRLGGPDTQYF. The sequenced part of the CDR3 DNA is TGTGCCAGCAGCTCCCGACTGGGGGGGCCAGACACCCAGTAC. This chain uses TRBV3 with TRBJ2-5; the match to TRBD2 covers 12 bases. The sequenced fragment ends 1 residue before the CDR3 boundary, so the rest is inferred from the germline J gene. Germline trimming cut 4 bases from V and 5 bases from J; bases unmatched to any gene: 4. CDR3 length: 15 residues. Germline V gene data show CDR1 as SNHLY and CDR2 as FYNGKV (reference sequence). Full variable domain (missing parts from reference TRBV3 and TRBJ2-5): GPKVLQIPSHQIIDMGQMVTLNCDPVSNHLYFYWYKQILGQQMEFLVNFYNGKVMEKSKLFKDQFSVERPDGSYFTLKIQPTALEDSAVYFCASSSRLGGPDTQYFGPGTRLLVL.

About this clone itself: Gene names denote mouse genes. The part of the CDR3 DNA that was read is TGTGGTGCCCGGGACTGGGGGGGCTCCTATGAACAGTAC. Its protein product is CGARDWGGSYEQY. The whole CDR3 protein reads CGARDWGGSYEQYF. The chain joins TRBV20 to TRBJ2-7; 13 nucleotides match TRBD2. The DNA ends 1 residue before the CDR3 does, and the rest of the CDR3 is filled in from the germline J gene. This CDR3 is built from 14 residues. The junction had 2 bases not matched to a gene; V was cut back by 6 bases and J by 0 bases. Germline CDR1 is GFQATS and CDR2 is STVNSAI.

This clone was seen a single time. The listed genes are named as in mouse. The read halts 1 residue ahead of the CDR3 end, with the missing end drawn from the germline J gene. The chain links TRBV26 to TRBJ2-4, with 9 bases matching TRBD1. The germline V gene has CDR1 KGHPV and CDR2 FQNQEV (reference sequence). The junction had 3 bases not matched to a gene; V was cut back by 5 bases and J by 3 bases. The CDR3 sequence is 14 residues long. The CDR3 loop reads CASSSTGGQNTLYF. The sequenced CDR3 bases are TGTGCCAGCAGTTCAACAGGGGGCCAAAACACCTTGTAC.

Comment on this clone: The germline and genes are mouse ones. The observed sequence ends 1 residue before the CDR3 terminus, with the missing tail filled in from the germline J gene. This sequence joins TRBV4 and TRBJ2-1, with 10 bases lining up with TRBD2. V shed 5 bases, J shed 3 bases, and the junction held 4 bases outside the gene matches. Germline CDR1 reads LGHDT; CDR2 reads YNNKQL (reference sequence). This CDR3 contains 15 residues. The covered CDR3 bases are TGTGCCAGCAGCGAGACTGGGGGGATCTATGCTGAGCAGTTC. Protein sequence: CASSETGGIYAEQF. Given in full, the CDR3 is CASSETGGIYAEQFF.

This clone was observed a few times. These gene names are mouse names. The read finishes 1 residue shy of the CDR3 end, and the germline J gene is used to complete it. The V and J genes are TRBV29 and TRBJ2-7; the D gene is possibly TRBD1 (6 bases). V was shortened by 3 bases and J by 3 bases, with 9 bases between the two germline ends. The CDR3 contains 13 residues. Per germline, CDR1 MSHET and CDR2 SYDVDS. Incomplete CDR3 DNA: TGTGCTAGCAGTTTCCGGGACAACTATGAACAGTAC. Translated: CASSFRDNYEQY. The full CDR3 sequence reads CASSFRDNYEQYF.

By sample share, this clone is medium-sized. Gene and germline names: mouse. The read gets to within 1 residue of the CDR3 end, and the germline J gene fills in the rest. This sequence joins TRBV12-2 and TRBJ2-1, with a weak D call TRBD1 (5 bases). V lost 2 bases and J 4 bases, leaving 8 bases between the germline ends. The CDR3 spans 13 residues. Germline V CDR1 and CDR2: SGHLS, HYDKME. The part of the CDR3 DNA that was read is TGTGCCAGCTCTCCCCGACAGTATGCTGAGCAGTTC. This codes for CASSPRQYAEQF. Given in full, the CDR3 is CASSPRQYAEQFF.

Details on this clone: The genes are named according to mouse. The CDR3 is cut off 1 residue early in the read; its end comes from the germline J gene. This chain joins TRBV26 and TRBJ2-5; unclear D gene. CDR1 and CDR2 from the germline V gene are KGHPV and FQNQEV (reference sequence). The CDR3 loop spans 13 amino acids. The germline V and J ends were trimmed by 0 bases and 7 bases, with 8 bases remaining between them. CDR3 in amino acids: CASSLSEGNTQYF. Incomplete CDR3 DNA: TGTGCCAGCAGTCTGTCGGAGGGTAACACCCAGTAC.

Relative to its sample, this clone is medium-sized. Germline and genes here are mouse. The sequenced fragment ends 1 residue before the CDR3 boundary, so the rest is inferred from the germline J gene. The V gene is TRBV23, the J gene TRBJ2-7; the table's D call of TRBD1 was not tested on the DNA. Germline V gives CDR1 KGHTA, CDR2 FQNQQP. The CDR3 loop spans 15 amino acids. The CDR3 protein is CSSSQSRDRGREQYF. CDR3 DNA (partial): TGCTCCAGCAGTCAATCGAGGGACAGGGGGCGAGAACAGTAC.

This clone is medium-sized (0.01 to 0.1%) in the sample. Gene names and germline refer to mouse. Read data end 1 residue before the CDR3 end; the end is taken from the germline J gene. The chain employs TRBV29 and TRBJ2-4; D uncertain. Germline CDR1 reads MSHET; CDR2 reads SYDVDS. The CDR3 has 13 residues. V lost 2 bases, J lost 5 bases, and 8 bases lay in between. CDR3 bases read: TGTGCTAGCAGTTTAATGAGGGTAAACACCTTGTAC. It yields the protein CASSLMRVNTLY. The complete CDR3 sequence is CASSLMRVNTLYF.

Points on this clone: Gene names are the mouse ones. The sequenced fragment ends 1 residue before the CDR3 boundary, so the rest is inferred from the germline J gene. The chain has TRBV23 and TRBJ2-3. The CDR3 sequence is 13 residues long. CDR1 is KGHTA and CDR2 is FQNQQP in the germline V gene. The CDR3 spells CSSSQSAAETLYF. CDR3 DNA, as far as it was read: TGCTCCAGCAGTCAATCAGCGGCAGAAACGCTGTAT.

Remarks on this clone: The germline gene is not matched at one end of the junction; a read error may be the cause. Gene names are mouse gene names. From the germline J gene comes the end of the CDR3, since the read stops 1 residue before it. The sample holds other DNA sequences that translate to the same CDR3. The gene calls are TRBV26 and TRBJ2-5; no clear D. From germline, CDR1 is KGHPV and CDR2 FQNQEV (reference sequence). The CDR3 sequence is 12 residues long. The sequenced CDR3 bases are TGCGCCAGCAGTCTGCACCAAGACACCCAGTAC. It codes for CASSLHQDTQY. The complete CDR3 reads CASSLHQDTQYF.

On this clone: Gene and germline names: mouse. The CDR3 end lies 1 residue beyond the end of the read and is filled in from the germline J gene. The rearrangement uses TRBV26 and TRBJ1-3; the D gene is possibly TRBD1 (5 bases). The germline CDR1 and CDR2 sequences are KGHPV and FQNQEV (reference sequence). With 2 bases removed from V and 0 bases from J, the gap between germline ends came to 5 bases. The CDR3 runs to 14 residues. CDR3 DNA (partial): TGTGCCAGCAGTCTGACAGGTTCTGGAAATACGCTCTAT. Translating gives CASSLTGSGNTLY. The whole CDR3 sequence reads CASSLTGSGNTLYF.